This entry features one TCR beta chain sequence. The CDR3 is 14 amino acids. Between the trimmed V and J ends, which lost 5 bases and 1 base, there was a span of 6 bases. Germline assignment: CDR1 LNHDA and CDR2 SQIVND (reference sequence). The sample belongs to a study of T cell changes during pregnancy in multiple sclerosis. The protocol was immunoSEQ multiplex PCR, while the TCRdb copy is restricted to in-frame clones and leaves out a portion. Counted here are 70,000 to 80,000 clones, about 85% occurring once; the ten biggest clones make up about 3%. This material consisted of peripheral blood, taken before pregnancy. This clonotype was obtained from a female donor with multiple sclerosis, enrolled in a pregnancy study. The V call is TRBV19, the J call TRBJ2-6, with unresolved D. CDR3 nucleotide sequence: TGTGCCAGTAGTTTCCCTTCTGGGGCCAACGTCCTGACTTTC. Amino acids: CASSFPSGANVLTF.